A selection of T cell receptor beta chains follows, all from one sample in a study of T cell changes during pregnancy in multiple sclerosis. The assay was immunoSEQ multiplex PCR, and TCRdb's table has in-frame clones only and misses some. Counted here are about 75,000 clones, 94% occurring once; the ten biggest clones make up 0.13% to 0.15%. This sample comprised CD4+ T cells from peripheral blood mononuclear cells, obtained after pregnancy. These receptors originate from a female donor with multiple sclerosis, enrolled in a pregnancy study. CDR3s include the opening cysteine and the closing phenylalanine or tryptophan. Each record gives: J gene, clone size, D gene, V gene, CDR3 protein, CDR3 DNA. The D gene is left open where the match is weak. Clone size is shown for a subset of rows, as once, few, many or a class of expanded clone.

J gene: TRBJ2-2; clone size: once; D gene: -; V gene: TRBV5-1; CDR3 protein: CASSRGLDTGELFF; CDR3 DNA: TGCGCCAGCAGCCGGGGGTTGGACACCGGGGAGCTGTTTTTT
J gene: TRBJ2-1; clone size: -; D gene: TRBD2; V gene: TRBV29-1; CDR3 protein: CSAQRTSLNEQFF; CDR3 DNA: TGCAGCGCCCAACGGACTAGCCTCAATGAGCAGTTCTTC
J gene: TRBJ2-1; clone size: -; D gene: TRBD2; V gene: TRBV5-1; CDR3 protein: CASSGPSGLHYNEQFF; CDR3 DNA: TGCGCCAGCAGCGGACCTAGCGGGTTACACTACAATGAGCAGTTCTTC
J gene: TRBJ2-5; clone size: -; D gene: -; V gene: TRBV7-2; CDR3 protein: CASSLWSRNGRETQYF; CDR3 DNA: TGTGCCAGCAGCTTATGGTCTAGGAATGGTCGAGAGACCCAGTACTTC
J gene: TRBJ1-5; clone size: -; D gene: -; V gene: TRBV23-1; CDR3 protein: CASSQSEFPHNQPQHF; CDR3 DNA: TGCGCCAGCAGTCAATCGGAGTTCCCCCACAATCAGCCCCAGCATTTT
J gene: TRBJ2-5; clone size: -; D gene: TRBD1; V gene: TRBV27; CDR3 protein: CASSPWTGPQETQYF; CDR3 DNA: TGTGCCAGCAGTCCATGGACAGGGCCCCAAGAGACCCAGTACTTC
J gene: TRBJ2-3; clone size: -; D gene: TRBD1; V gene: TRBV27; CDR3 protein: CASSLSRTGGTDTQYF; CDR3 DNA: TGTGCCAGCAGTTTATCGAGGACAGGAGGCACAGATACGCAGTATTTT
J gene: TRBJ2-3; clone size: -; D gene: TRBD2; V gene: TRBV7-2; CDR3 protein: CASSFRGSADTQYF; CDR3 DNA: TGTGCCAGCAGCTTTCGCGGGAGTGCAGATACGCAGTATTTT
J gene: TRBJ1-1; clone size: few; D gene: TRBD1; V gene: TRBV18; CDR3 protein: CASSSTGGRTEAFF; CDR3 DNA: TGTGCCAGCTCATCGACAGGGGGCAGGACTGAAGCTTTCTTT
J gene: TRBJ2-1; clone size: -; D gene: -; V gene: TRBV27; CDR3 protein: CASILKRASGYNEQFF; CDR3 DNA: TGTGCCAGCATTCTCAAACGCGCCTCGGGTTACAATGAGCAGTTCTTC
J gene: TRBJ2-3; clone size: -; D gene: -; V gene: TRBV7-7; CDR3 protein: CASSLGAGFTDTQYF; CDR3 DNA: TGTGCTAGCAGCTTAGGGGCTGGCTTCACAGATACGCAGTATTTT
J gene: TRBJ1-5; clone size: -; D gene: -; V gene: TRBV10-3; CDR3 protein: CAISESGSRNQPQHF; CDR3 DNA: TGTGCCATCAGTGAGTCGGGCAGCCGCAATCAGCCCCAGCATTTT
J gene: TRBJ2-5; clone size: -; D gene: TRBD2; V gene: TRBV30; CDR3 protein: CAWSGTLAEETQYF; CDR3 DNA: TGTGCCTGGAGTGGAACTCTAGCGGAAGAGACCCAGTACTTC
J gene: TRBJ2-5; clone size: -; D gene: -; V gene: TRBV25-1; CDR3 protein: CASSLKETQYF; CDR3 DNA: TGTGCCAGCAGTCTAAAAGAGACCCAGTACTTC
J gene: TRBJ1-3; clone size: -; D gene: TRBD1; V gene: TRBV19; CDR3 protein: CASIPGQGRNTIYF; CDR3 DNA: TGTGCCAGTATCCCTGGACAGGGGAGAAACACCATATATTTT
J gene: TRBJ2-3; clone size: -; D gene: -; V gene: TRBV7-7; CDR3 protein: CASSLRGPGADTQYF; CDR3 DNA: TGTGCTAGCAGCCTCAGGGGCCCAGGGGCAGATACGCAGTATTTT
J gene: TRBJ2-7; clone size: once; D gene: TRBD2; V gene: TRBV5-1; CDR3 protein: CASSLGLAGPRSYEQYF; CDR3 DNA: TGCGCCAGCAGCTTGGGACTAGCGGGACCCCGCTCCTACGAGCAGTACTTC
J gene: TRBJ2-1; clone size: -; D gene: -; V gene: TRBV20-1; CDR3 protein: CSTIAASGRFF; CDR3 DNA: TGCAGCACTATAGCGGCTTCGGGTCGGTTCTTC
J gene: TRBJ2-2; clone size: -; D gene: -; V gene: TRBV6-6; CDR3 protein: CASWFLGNPTLFF; CDR3 DNA: TGTGCCAGCTGGTTTCTCGGGAACCCCACGCTGTTTTTT
J gene: TRBJ2-5; clone size: -; D gene: TRBD1; V gene: TRBV10-3; CDR3 protein: CAISGYPTGGETQYF; CDR3 DNA: TGTGCCATCAGTGGATATCCGACAGGGGGGGAGACCCAGTACTTC
J gene: TRBJ2-7; clone size: once; D gene: TRBD2; V gene: TRBV7-2; CDR3 protein: CASSLVGGTTNSYEQYF; CDR3 DNA: TGTGCCAGCAGCTTAGTAGGCGGGACTACCAACTCCTACGAGCAGTACTTC
J gene: TRBJ1-2; clone size: -; D gene: -; V gene: TRBV5-1; CDR3 protein: CASSFGGRARMANYGYTF; CDR3 DNA: TGCGCCAGCAGCTTCGGTGGGAGGGCCCGAATGGCAAACTATGGCTACACCTTC
J gene: TRBJ2-1; clone size: -; D gene: TRBD2; V gene: TRBV11-3; CDR3 protein: CASSLELAGGPREQFF; CDR3 DNA: TGTGCCAGCAGCTTAGAACTCGCGGGAGGGCCCCGCGAGCAGTTCTTC
J gene: TRBJ1-4; clone size: -; D gene: TRBD1; V gene: TRBV11-2; CDR3 protein: CASSLPDRGPAQLFF; CDR3 DNA: TGTGCCAGCAGCTTACCCGACAGGGGGCCCGCTCAACTGTTTTTT
J gene: TRBJ2-5; clone size: -; D gene: -; V gene: TRBV5-6; CDR3 protein: CASRSGGYQETQYF; CDR3 DNA: TGTGCCAGCAGATCAGGGGGGTACCAAGAGACCCAGTACTTC
J gene: TRBJ1-4; clone size: -; D gene: -; V gene: TRBV9; CDR3 protein: CASSPSRWATNEKLFF; CDR3 DNA: TGTGCCAGCAGCCCAAGCAGGTGGGCAACTAATGAAAAACTGTTTTTT
J gene: TRBJ2-5; clone size: -; D gene: -; V gene: TRBV7-9; CDR3 protein: CASSSPGLRNQETQYF; CDR3 DNA: TGTGCCAGCAGCTCGCCGGGACTTCGAAACCAAGAGACCCAGTACTTC
J gene: TRBJ2-1; clone size: -; D gene: -; V gene: TRBV28; CDR3 protein: CASRLTAPRNYNEQFF; CDR3 DNA: TGTGCCAGCAGGTTAACAGCACCCAGGAATTACAATGAGCAGTTCTTC
J gene: TRBJ2-1; clone size: -; D gene: -; V gene: TRBV29-1; CDR3 protein: CSVGQGIPNEQFF; CDR3 DNA: TGCAGCGTTGGGCAGGGGATCCCCAATGAGCAGTTCTTC
J gene: TRBJ2-1; clone size: -; D gene: -; V gene: TRBV28; CDR3 protein: CATKKGRRDPYNEQFF; CDR3 DNA: TGTGCCACCAAAAAGGGAAGGAGGGACCCCTACAATGAGCAGTTCTTC
J gene: TRBJ2-1; clone size: once; D gene: TRBD2; V gene: TRBV7-9; CDR3 protein: CASSLAGTSVHNEQFF; CDR3 DNA: TGTGCCAGCAGCTTAGCCGGGACTAGCGTTCACAATGAGCAGTTCTTC
J gene: TRBJ1-1; clone size: -; D gene: -; V gene: TRBV7-2; CDR3 protein: CASSSLGGKGAEAFF; CDR3 DNA: TGTGCCAGCAGCTCTCTCGGAGGTAAGGGGGCTGAAGCTTTCTTT
J gene: TRBJ2-3; clone size: few; D gene: TRBD1; V gene: TRBV2; CDR3 protein: CASSERRSGTGTQYF; CDR3 DNA: TGTGCCAGCAGTGAACGTAGGTCGGGGACAGGTACGCAGTATTTT
J gene: TRBJ2-1; clone size: -; D gene: -; V gene: TRBV7-9; CDR3 protein: CASSLELGGHLYNEQFF; CDR3 DNA: TGTGCCAGCAGCTTAGAGCTGGGCGGACACTTATACAATGAGCAGTTCTTC
J gene: TRBJ1-1; clone size: -; D gene: -; V gene: TRBV20-1; CDR3 protein: CSARQGSEAFF; CDR3 DNA: TGCAGTGCTAGACAGGGGTCTGAAGCTTTCTTT
J gene: TRBJ2-2; clone size: -; D gene: TRBD1; V gene: TRBV5-6; CDR3 protein: CASIMTGGAGTGELFF; CDR3 DNA: TGTGCCAGCATCATGACAGGGGGCGCGGGCACCGGGGAGCTGTTTTTT
J gene: TRBJ1-1; clone size: -; D gene: TRBD1; V gene: TRBV5-1; CDR3 protein: CASTKTGITEAFF; CDR3 DNA: TGCGCCAGCACCAAGACAGGGATCACTGAAGCTTTCTTT
J gene: TRBJ2-3; clone size: -; D gene: -; V gene: TRBV6-5; CDR3 protein: CASSYVSGSTDTQYF; CDR3 DNA: TGTGCCAGCAGTTACGTGAGCGGTAGCACAGATACGCAGTATTTT
J gene: TRBJ2-2; clone size: -; D gene: TRBD2; V gene: TRBV5-1; CDR3 protein: CARNDYDRGRAAGELFF; CDR3 DNA: TGCGCCCGAAATGACTATGACCGCGGGAGGGCCGCCGGGGAGCTGTTTTTT
J gene: TRBJ1-2; clone size: -; D gene: TRBD1; V gene: TRBV6-5; CDR3 protein: CATGQINYGYTF; CDR3 DNA: TGTGCTACGGGACAGATAAACTATGGCTACACCTTC
J gene: TRBJ1-1; clone size: -; D gene: TRBD1; V gene: TRBV12-5; CDR3 protein: CASGLESTGRAFF; CDR3 DNA: TGTGCTAGTGGTTTGGAGTCGACAGGGAGGGCTTTCTTT
J gene: TRBJ2-7; clone size: -; D gene: TRBD2; V gene: TRBV6-5; CDR3 protein: CASSYSGLAGTLEQYF; CDR3 DNA: TGTGCCAGCAGTTACTCTGGACTAGCGGGGACCCTCGAGCAGTACTTC
J gene: TRBJ2-5; clone size: -; D gene: -; V gene: TRBV19; CDR3 protein: CASSQANQETQYF; CDR3 DNA: TGTGCCAGTAGTCAAGCGAACCAAGAGACCCAGTACTTC
J gene: TRBJ2-7; clone size: once; D gene: TRBD1; V gene: TRBV19; CDR3 protein: CASPLDREYEQYF; CDR3 DNA: TGTGCCAGTCCTCTCGACAGGGAATACGAGCAGTACTTC
J gene: TRBJ2-6; clone size: once; D gene: TRBD1; V gene: TRBV9; CDR3 protein: CASSVGGSGGISGANVLTF; CDR3 DNA: TGTGCCAGCAGCGTAGGGGGATCAGGGGGAATATCCGGGGCCAACGTCCTGACTTTC
J gene: TRBJ1-4; clone size: few; D gene: -; V gene: TRBV7-9; CDR3 protein: CASSLGGINEKLFF; CDR3 DNA: TGTGCCAGCAGCTTAGGCGGGATAAATGAAAAACTGTTTTTT
J gene: TRBJ2-5; clone size: -; D gene: TRBD2; V gene: TRBV11-1; CDR3 protein: CASSLWVAGAGETQYF; CDR3 DNA: TGTGCCAGCAGCTTATGGGTAGCGGGAGCAGGAGAGACCCAGTACTTC
J gene: TRBJ2-1; clone size: once; D gene: -; V gene: TRBV15; CDR3 protein: CATSRGPLGDPYNEQFF; CDR3 DNA: TGTGCCACCAGCAGAGGCCCCCTAGGGGATCCATACAATGAGCAGTTCTTC
J gene: TRBJ1-5; clone size: few; D gene: -; V gene: TRBV4-1; CDR3 protein: CASSQDATGISKHF; CDR3 DNA: TGCGCCAGCAGCCAAGATGCGACTGGTATCTCCAAGCATTTT
J gene: TRBJ2-3; clone size: -; D gene: -; V gene: TRBV28; CDR3 protein: CATSTGSPTDTQYF; CDR3 DNA: TGTGCCACTTCAACAGGGTCCCCTACCGATACGCAGTATTTT
J gene: TRBJ2-1; clone size: -; D gene: TRBD2; V gene: TRBV5-1; CDR3 protein: CASSFPRLAGVRYEQFF; CDR3 DNA: TGCGCCAGCAGCTTCCCGAGGCTAGCGGGAGTAAGATATGAGCAGTTCTTC
J gene: TRBJ2-7; clone size: -; D gene: -; V gene: TRBV27; CDR3 protein: CASAGPLGAYEQYF; CDR3 DNA: TGTGCCAGCGCGGGACCCTTAGGGGCCTACGAGCAGTACTTC
J gene: TRBJ2-7; clone size: -; D gene: -; V gene: TRBV15; CDR3 protein: CATSRDRGGEQYF; CDR3 DNA: TGTGCCACCAGCAGAGATAGGGGAGGTGAGCAGTACTTC
J gene: TRBJ2-5; clone size: -; D gene: -; V gene: TRBV6-1; CDR3 protein: CASRVGETQYF; CDR3 DNA: TGTGCCAGCCGGGTCGGGGAGACCCAGTACTTC
J gene: TRBJ2-1; clone size: -; D gene: TRBD2; V gene: TRBV13; CDR3 protein: CASSLRLAGRSDLSYNEQFF; CDR3 DNA: TGTGCCAGCAGCTTGAGACTAGCGGGTAGATCTGACCTATCCTACAATGAGCAGTTCTTC